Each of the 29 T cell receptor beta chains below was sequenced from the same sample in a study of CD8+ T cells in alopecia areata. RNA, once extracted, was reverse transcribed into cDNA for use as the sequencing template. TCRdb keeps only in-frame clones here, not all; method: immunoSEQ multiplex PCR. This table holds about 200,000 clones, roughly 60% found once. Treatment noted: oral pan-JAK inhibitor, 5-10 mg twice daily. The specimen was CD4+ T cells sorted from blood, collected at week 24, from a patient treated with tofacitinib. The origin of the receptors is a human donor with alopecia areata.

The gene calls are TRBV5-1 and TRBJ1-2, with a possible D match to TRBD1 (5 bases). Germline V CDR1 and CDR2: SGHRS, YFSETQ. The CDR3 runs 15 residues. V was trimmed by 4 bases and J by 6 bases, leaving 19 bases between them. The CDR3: CASSAGSGRIDGYTF. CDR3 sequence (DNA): TGCGCCAGCAGCGCCGGCTCGGGACGAATCGATGGCTACACCTTC.

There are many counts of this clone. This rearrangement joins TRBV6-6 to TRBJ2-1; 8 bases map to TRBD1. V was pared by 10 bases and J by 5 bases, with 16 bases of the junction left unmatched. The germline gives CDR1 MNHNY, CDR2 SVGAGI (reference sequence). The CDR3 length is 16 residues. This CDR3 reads CATRPLTGVSNNEQFF. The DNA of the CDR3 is TGTGCCACCCGCCCCTTGACAGGGGTTAGCAACAATGAGCAGTTCTTC.

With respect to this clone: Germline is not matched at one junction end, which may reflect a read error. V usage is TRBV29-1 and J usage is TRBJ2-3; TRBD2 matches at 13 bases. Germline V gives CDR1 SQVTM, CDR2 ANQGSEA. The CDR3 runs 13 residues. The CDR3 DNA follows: TGCAGCGTTGAAGACCTGACGACTAGCGGGGGGCATTTT. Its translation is CSVEDLTTSGGHF.

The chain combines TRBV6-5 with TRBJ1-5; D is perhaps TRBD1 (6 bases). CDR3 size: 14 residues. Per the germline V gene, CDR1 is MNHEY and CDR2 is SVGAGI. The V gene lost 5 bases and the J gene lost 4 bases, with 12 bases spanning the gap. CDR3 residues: CASSTGLDNQPQHF. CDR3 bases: TGTGCCAGCAGTACAGGGTTAGATAATCAGCCCCAGCATTTT.

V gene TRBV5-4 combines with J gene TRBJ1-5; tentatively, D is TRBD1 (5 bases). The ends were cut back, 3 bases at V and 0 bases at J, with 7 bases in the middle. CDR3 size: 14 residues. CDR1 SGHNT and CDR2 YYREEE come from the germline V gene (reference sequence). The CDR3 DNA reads TGTGCCAGCAGCTCCCAGGGTAGCAATCAGCCCCAGCATTTT. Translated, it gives CASSSQGSNQPQHF.

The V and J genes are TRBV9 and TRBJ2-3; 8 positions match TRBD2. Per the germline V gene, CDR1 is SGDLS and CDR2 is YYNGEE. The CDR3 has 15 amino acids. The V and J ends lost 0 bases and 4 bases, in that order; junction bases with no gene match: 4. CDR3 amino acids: CASSVDGGAADTQYF. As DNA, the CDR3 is TGTGCCAGCAGCGTAGACGGGGGGGCTGCAGATACGCAGTATTTT.

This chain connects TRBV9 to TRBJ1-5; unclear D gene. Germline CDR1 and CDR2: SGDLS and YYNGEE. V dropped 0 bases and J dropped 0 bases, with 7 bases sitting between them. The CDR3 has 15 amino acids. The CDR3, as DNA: TGTGCCAGCAGCGTAGGTCCAGTTAGCAATCAGCCCCAGCATTTT. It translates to CASSVGPVSNQPQHF.

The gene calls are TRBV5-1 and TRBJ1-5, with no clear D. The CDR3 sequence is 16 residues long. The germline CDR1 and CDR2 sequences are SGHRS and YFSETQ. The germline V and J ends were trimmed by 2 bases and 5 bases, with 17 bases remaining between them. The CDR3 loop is CASSFARGADDQPQHF. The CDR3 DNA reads TGCGCCAGCAGCTTTGCTCGGGGAGCTGACGATCAGCCCCAGCATTTT. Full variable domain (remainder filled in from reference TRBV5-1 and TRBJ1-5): KAGVTQTPRYLIKTRGQQVTLSCSPISGHRSVSWYQQTPGQGLQFLFEYFSETQRNKGNFPGRFSGRQFSNSRSEMNVSTLELGDSALYLCASSFARGADDQPQHFGDGTRLSIL.

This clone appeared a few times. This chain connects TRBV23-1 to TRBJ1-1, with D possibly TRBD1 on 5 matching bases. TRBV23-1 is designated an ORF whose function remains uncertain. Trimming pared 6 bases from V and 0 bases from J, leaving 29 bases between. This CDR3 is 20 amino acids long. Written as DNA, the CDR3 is TGCGCCAGCAGCCATGAGGAATTCCACAACGGGGACGATCTGAACACTGAAGCTTTCTTT. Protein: CASSHEEFHNGDDLNTEAFF.

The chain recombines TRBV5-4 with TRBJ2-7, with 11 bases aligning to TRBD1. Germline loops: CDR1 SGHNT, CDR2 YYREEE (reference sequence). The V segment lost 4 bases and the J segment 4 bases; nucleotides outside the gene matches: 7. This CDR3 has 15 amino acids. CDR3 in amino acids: CASSVPGQGVYEQYF. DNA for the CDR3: TGTGCCAGCAGCGTACCGGGACAGGGGGTTTACGAGCAGTACTTC.

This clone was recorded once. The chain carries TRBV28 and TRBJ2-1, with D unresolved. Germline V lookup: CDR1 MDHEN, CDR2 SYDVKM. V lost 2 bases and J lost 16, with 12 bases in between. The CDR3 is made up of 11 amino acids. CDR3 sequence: CASSLEEASFF. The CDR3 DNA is TGTGCCAGCAGTTTAGAAGAGGCGTCCTTCTTC.

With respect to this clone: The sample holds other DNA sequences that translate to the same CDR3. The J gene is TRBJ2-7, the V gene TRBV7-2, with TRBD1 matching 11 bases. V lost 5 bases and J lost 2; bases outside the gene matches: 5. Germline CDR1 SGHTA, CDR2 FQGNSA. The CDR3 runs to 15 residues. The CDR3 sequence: CASSPRTGGTYEQYF. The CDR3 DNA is TGTGCCAGCAGCCCCCGGACAGGGGGCACCTACGAGCAGTACTTC.

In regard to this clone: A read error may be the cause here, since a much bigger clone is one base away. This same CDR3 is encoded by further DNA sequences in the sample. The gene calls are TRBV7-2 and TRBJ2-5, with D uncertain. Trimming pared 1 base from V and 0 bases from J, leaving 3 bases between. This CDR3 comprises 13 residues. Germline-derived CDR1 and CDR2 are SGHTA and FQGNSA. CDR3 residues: CASSLDYQETQYF. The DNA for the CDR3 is TGTGCCAGCAGCTTAGACTACCAAGAGACCCAGTACTTC.

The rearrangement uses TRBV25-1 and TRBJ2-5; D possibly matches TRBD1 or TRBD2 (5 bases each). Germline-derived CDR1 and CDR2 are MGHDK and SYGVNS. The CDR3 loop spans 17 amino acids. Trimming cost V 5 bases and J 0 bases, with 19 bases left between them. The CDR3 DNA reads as TGTGCCAGCAGTCGAGGGGTCTTAGTTGATCACCAAGAGACCCAGTACTTC. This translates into CASSRGVLVDHQETQYF.

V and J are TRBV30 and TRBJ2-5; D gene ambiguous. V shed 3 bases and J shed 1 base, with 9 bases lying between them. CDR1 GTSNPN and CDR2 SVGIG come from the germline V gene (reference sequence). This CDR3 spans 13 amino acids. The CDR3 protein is CAWRVWPQETQYF. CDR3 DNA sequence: TGTGCCTGGAGGGTTTGGCCCCAAGAGACCCAGTACTTC.

The CDR3 is CSVEERGDRTDTQYF. DNA for the CDR3: TGCAGCGTTGAAGAACGAGGGGATCGCACAGATACGCAGTATTTT. V and J are TRBV29-1 and TRBJ2-3, with D possibly called TRBD1 or TRBD2 (5 bases each). Trimming removed 0 bases from V and 1 base from J, with 11 bases in between. The CDR3 contains 15 residues. CDR1 and CDR2 (germline): SQVTM, ANQGSEA.

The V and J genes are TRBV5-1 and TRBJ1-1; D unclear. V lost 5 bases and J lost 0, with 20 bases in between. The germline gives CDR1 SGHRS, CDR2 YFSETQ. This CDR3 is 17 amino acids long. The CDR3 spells CASSSRSSPSLNTEAFF. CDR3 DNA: TGCGCCAGCAGTTCGAGGTCTTCCCCTTCCCTGAACACTGAAGCTTTCTTT.

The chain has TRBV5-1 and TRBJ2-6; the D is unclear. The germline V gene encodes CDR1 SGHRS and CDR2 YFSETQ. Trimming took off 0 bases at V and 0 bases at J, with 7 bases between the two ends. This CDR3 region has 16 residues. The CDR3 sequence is CASSLEPLSGANVLTF. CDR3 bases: TGCGCCAGCAGCTTGGAACCACTCTCTGGGGCCAACGTCCTGACTTTC.

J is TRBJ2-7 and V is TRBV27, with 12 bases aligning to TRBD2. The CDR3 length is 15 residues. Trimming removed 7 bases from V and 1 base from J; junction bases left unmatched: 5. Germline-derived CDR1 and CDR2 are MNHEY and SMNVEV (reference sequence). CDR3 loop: CASKLAGGPSYEQYF. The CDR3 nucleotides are TGTGCCAGCAAACTAGCGGGAGGACCATCCTACGAGCAGTACTTC.

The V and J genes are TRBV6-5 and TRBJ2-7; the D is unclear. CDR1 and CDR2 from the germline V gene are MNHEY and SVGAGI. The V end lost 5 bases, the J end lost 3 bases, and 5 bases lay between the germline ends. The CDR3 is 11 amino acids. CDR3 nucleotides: TGTGCCAGCAGTAACTTCTACGAGCAGTACTTC. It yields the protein CASSNFYEQYF.

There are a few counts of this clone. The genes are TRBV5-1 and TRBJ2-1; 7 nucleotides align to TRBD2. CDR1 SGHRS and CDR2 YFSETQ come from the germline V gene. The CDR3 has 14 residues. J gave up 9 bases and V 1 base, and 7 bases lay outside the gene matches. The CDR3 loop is CASSLSSGVGEQFF. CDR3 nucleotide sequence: TGCGCCAGCAGCTTGTCTAGCGGAGTTGGTGAGCAGTTCTTC.

Here the CDR3 reads CASSLRGQAQGTQYF. CDR3 nucleotides: TGTGCCAGCAGCTTGAGGGGGCAGGCGCAGGGTACGCAGTATTTT. The rearrangement uses TRBV11-2 and TRBJ2-3; 7 positions agree with TRBD1. Germline CDR1 reads SGHAT; CDR2 reads FQNNGV. The CDR3 totals 15 residues. V shed 3 bases, J shed 8 bases, and the junction held 11 bases outside the gene matches.

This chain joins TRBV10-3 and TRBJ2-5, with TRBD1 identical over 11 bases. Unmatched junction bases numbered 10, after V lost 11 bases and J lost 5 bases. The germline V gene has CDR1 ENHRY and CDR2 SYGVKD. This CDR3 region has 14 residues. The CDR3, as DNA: TGTGCCTCCCGTGGGGACAGGGGGAAGGAGACCCAGTACTTC. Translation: CASRGDRGKETQYF.

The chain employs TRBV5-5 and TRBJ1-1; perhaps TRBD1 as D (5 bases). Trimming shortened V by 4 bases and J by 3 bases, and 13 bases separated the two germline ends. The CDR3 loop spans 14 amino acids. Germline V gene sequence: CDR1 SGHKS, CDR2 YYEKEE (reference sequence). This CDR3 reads CASSPRQGYTEAFF. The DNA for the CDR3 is TGTGCCAGCAGCCCCCGCCAGGGCTACACTGAAGCTTTCTTT.

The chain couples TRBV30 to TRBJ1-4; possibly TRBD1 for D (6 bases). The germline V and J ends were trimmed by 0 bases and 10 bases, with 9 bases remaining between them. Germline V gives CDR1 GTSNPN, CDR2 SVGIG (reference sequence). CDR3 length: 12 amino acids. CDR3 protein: CAWSVQGAKLFF. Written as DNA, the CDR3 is TGTGCCTGGAGTGTACAGGGAGCAAAACTGTTTTTT.

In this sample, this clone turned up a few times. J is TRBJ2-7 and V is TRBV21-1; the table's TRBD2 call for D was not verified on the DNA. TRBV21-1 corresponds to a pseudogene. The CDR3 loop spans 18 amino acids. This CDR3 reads CASSKEVPHKGASYEQYF. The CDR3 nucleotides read TGTGCCAGCAGCAAAGAAGTCCCCCACAAGGGAGCGTCGTACGAGCAGTACTTC.

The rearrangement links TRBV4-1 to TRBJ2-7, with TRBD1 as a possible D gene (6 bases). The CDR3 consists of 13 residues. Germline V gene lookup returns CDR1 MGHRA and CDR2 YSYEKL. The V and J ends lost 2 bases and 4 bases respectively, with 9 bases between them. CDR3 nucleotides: TGCGCCAGCAGCCAACGGACAGAATACGAGCAGTACTTC. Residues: CASSQRTEYEQYF.

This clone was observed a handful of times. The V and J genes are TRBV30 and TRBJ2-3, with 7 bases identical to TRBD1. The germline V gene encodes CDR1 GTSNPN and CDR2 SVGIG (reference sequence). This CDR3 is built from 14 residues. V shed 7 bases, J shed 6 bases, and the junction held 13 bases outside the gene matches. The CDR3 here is CASSQGVNGDTQYF. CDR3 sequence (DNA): TGTGCCTCCTCTCAGGGGGTGAATGGTGATACGCAGTATTTT.

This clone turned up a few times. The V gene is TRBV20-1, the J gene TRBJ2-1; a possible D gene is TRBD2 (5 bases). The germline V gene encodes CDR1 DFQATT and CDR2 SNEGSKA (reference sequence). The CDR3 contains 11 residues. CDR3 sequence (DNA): TGCAGCGCGGACTCGTACAATGAGCAGTTCTTC. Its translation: CSADSYNEQFF.